Shown below are 32 T cell receptor beta chains from a single sample sequenced in a study of identifying expanded T cells in peripheral blood. The assay was immunoSEQ multiplex PCR, and TCRdb's table has in-frame clones only and misses some. The sample has roughly 63,000 clones, around 86% seen once. The sample taken for sequencing was blood. The origin of the receptors is a person aged 18 to 70 in good health.

The chain is built from TRBV5-4 and TRBJ1-1; 9 nucleotides match TRBD1. This CDR3 is 14 amino acids long. The germline CDR1 and CDR2 sequences are SGHNT and YYREEE (reference sequence). After removal of 0 bases from V and 6 bases from J, the junction contained 3 bases not matched to a gene. The DNA of the CDR3 is TGTGCCAGCAGCTTGGGGGGACAGGGCCCTGAAGCTTTCTTT. As protein: CASSLGGQGPEAFF.

The chain combines TRBV28 with TRBJ2-1; 8 bases are shared with TRBD2. V was clipped by 6 bases and J by 3 bases; unmatched bases: 7. The CDR3 length is 15 residues. Germline CDR1 is MDHEN and CDR2 is SYDVKM. DNA for the CDR3: TGTGCCAGCAGGACCGGGGGGGGAGGCTACAATGAGCAGTTCTTC. The encoded protein is CASRTGGGGYNEQFF.

This clone ranks as medium-sized. This chain links TRBV28 with TRBJ1-2, with D unresolved. Germline CDR1 and CDR2: MDHEN and SYDVKM. This CDR3 is 14 amino acids long. Trimming took 2 bases from V and 2 from J, leaving 9 bases between them. The CDR3 spells CASSLSQQNYGYTF. CDR3 nucleotides: TGTGCCAGCAGTTTAAGCCAGCAAAACTATGGCTACACCTTC.

The chain uses TRBV6-1 and TRBJ2-2; D is possibly TRBD2 (5 bases). This CDR3 is built from 15 residues. CDR1 MNHNS and CDR2 SASEGT come from the germline V gene. V lost 6 bases and J lost 5, with 16 bases in between. This CDR3 is CASSTTSTITGELFF. The CDR3 nucleotides read TGTGCCAGCAGCACCACTAGTACTATTACCGGGGAGCTGTTTTTT.

The chain has TRBV10-2 and TRBJ1-3; a weak D match, TRBD1 (5 bases). The CDR3 totals 17 residues. Per germline, CDR1 WSHSY and CDR2 SAAADI. The V end was cut by 0 bases, the J end by 0 bases, with 12 bases between. CDR3 DNA sequence: TGCGCCAGCAGTGAGTCTACAGGACTTTCCTCTGGAAACACCATATATTTT. This gives the protein CASSESTGLSSGNTIYF.

This chain uses TRBV2 with TRBJ1-2, with D perhaps matching TRBD1 (5 bases). CDR1 SNHLY and CDR2 FYNNEI come from the germline V gene. V was cut by 2 bases and J by 4 bases, with 8 bases left in between. This CDR3 contains 13 residues. CDR3 amino acids: CASSEQGAYGYTF. Here the CDR3 DNA reads TGTGCCAGCAGTGAACAGGGCGCCTATGGCTACACCTTC.

The chain uses TRBV4-1 and TRBJ2-3; 7 bases match TRBD2. CDR3 length: 16 residues. The germline CDR1 and CDR2 sequences are MGHRA and YSYEKL. V was clipped by 1 base and J by 5 bases; unmatched bases: 9. CDR3 nucleotides: TGCGCCAGCAGCCAAGTACCTGCGGGAGTCGGAGATACGCAGTATTTT. The encoded protein is CASSQVPAGVGDTQYF.

CDR3 in amino acids: CASSYGQMSYEQYF. CDR3 sequence (DNA): TGTGCCAGCAGTTACGGGCAGATGAGCTACGAGCAGTACTTC. The rearrangement uses TRBV6-6 and TRBJ2-7; D remains unclear. The germline V and J ends were trimmed by 2 bases and 3 bases, with 11 bases remaining between them. CDR1 and CDR2 from the germline V gene are MNHNY and SVGAGI (reference sequence). This CDR3 spans 14 amino acids.

The chain uses TRBV6-4 and TRBJ2-1; 9 nucleotides agree with TRBD2. The trim removed 10 bases at V and 9 bases at J, leaving 10 bases unmatched. Germline CDR1 MRHNA, CDR2 SNTAGT. This CDR3 is 13 amino acids long. In nucleotides, the CDR3 is TGTGCCACCTCAGCGGGAGGAGGTGGTGAGCAGTTCTTC. Its translation is CATSAGGGGEQFF.

The chain has TRBV2 and TRBJ1-6; the match to TRBD1 covers 11 bases. The CDR3 has 14 amino acids. Per germline, CDR1 SNHLY and CDR2 FYNNEI. Unmatched junction bases numbered 11, after V lost 7 bases and J lost 15 bases. CDR3 coding DNA: TGTGCCAGCACCGATTTTGGGACAGGGGGAGTCCTCCACTTT. Its protein is CASTDFGTGGVLHF.

The V call is TRBV6-5, the J call TRBJ1-4, with 8 bases fitting TRBD1. V lost 4 bases to trimming and J lost 7 bases; unmatched junction nucleotides: 5. The CDR3 runs 14 residues. CDR1 MNHEY and CDR2 SVGAGI come from the germline V gene. CDR3 sequence (DNA): TGTGCCAGCAGTTCAGGGGGCGGTGGTGAAAAACTGTTTTTT. It specifies CASSSGGGGEKLFF.

This clone appeared a single time. This chain links TRBV6-1 with TRBJ2-2; D gene uncertain. This CDR3 is built from 13 residues. Germline-derived CDR1 and CDR2 are MNHNS and SASEGT. V dropped 7 bases and J dropped 1 base, with 7 bases sitting between them. CDR3 DNA: TGTGCCAGCACCGAAGGGAACACCGGGGAGCTGTTTTTT. Translating gives CASTEGNTGELFF.

The chain links TRBV9 to TRBJ2-1; 15 bases align to TRBD2. The CDR3 is 17 residues long. After removal of 4 bases from V and 5 bases from J, the junction contained 7 bases not matched to a gene. Germline CDR1 and CDR2: SGDLS and YYNGEE. The CDR3 nucleotides are TGTGCCAGCAGCATATCGGGACTAGCGGGGGGTGACAATGAGCAGTTCTTC. This codes for CASSISGLAGGDNEQFF.

V gene TRBV7-2 combines with J gene TRBJ2-7, with 7 bases identical to TRBD1. The germline V gene encodes CDR1 SGHTA and CDR2 FQGNSA. The CDR3 runs 12 residues. V lost 5 bases and J lost 6; bases outside the gene matches: 4. This chain's CDR3 is CASSRYRGEQYF. The CDR3 nucleotides read TGTGCCAGCAGCCGATACAGGGGCGAGCAGTACTTC.

This clone was seen a few times. The chain has TRBV4-1 and TRBJ2-3; the D is unclear. This CDR3 has 14 residues. Germline CDR1 MGHRA, CDR2 YSYEKL. Trimming took 0 bases from V and 8 from J, leaving 12 bases between them. CDR3 sequence (DNA): TGCGCCAGCAGCCAAGATAGTAAGTCGGGTACGCAGTATTTT. Protein sequence: CASSQDSKSGTQYF.

V usage is TRBV5-5 and J usage is TRBJ2-3, with 7 bases that match TRBD2. The germline V gene encodes CDR1 SGHKS and CDR2 YYEKEE (reference sequence). The V and J ends lost 3 bases and 0 bases, in that order; junction bases with no gene match: 4. This CDR3 comprises 15 residues. The CDR3 is CASSSTSVSTDTQYF. CDR3 nucleotides: TGTGCCAGCAGCTCCACTAGCGTTAGCACAGATACGCAGTATTTT.

This clone was counted only a few times. The chain employs TRBV7-3 and TRBJ2-5; 10 bases align to TRBD2. The CDR3 runs to 16 residues. Germline CDR1 is SGHTA and CDR2 is FQGTGA. V was clipped by 1 base and J by 2 bases; unmatched bases: 4. The CDR3 nucleotides are TGTGCCAGCAGCTTAAGGGCTAGCGGGGGACAAGAGACCCAGTACTTC. It specifies CASSLRASGGQETQYF.

The rearrangement uses TRBV2 and TRBJ1-1; TRBD1 aligns across 9 bases. J was trimmed by 7 bases and V by 6 bases; bases with no gene match: 12. This CDR3 has 15 amino acids. Germline assignment: CDR1 SNHLY and CDR2 FYNNEI. DNA for the CDR3: TGTGCCAGCAGGACGACAGGGGGAACGAACGTTGAAGCTTTCTTT. This encodes CASRTTGGTNVEAFF.

The chain carries TRBV6-5 and TRBJ2-2; unclear D gene. Germline CDR1 reads MNHEY; CDR2 reads SVGAGI. The CDR3 loop spans 12 amino acids. Between the trimmed V and J ends, which lost 8 bases and 1 base, there was a span of 5 bases. CDR3 amino acids: CASVENTGELFF. The CDR3 DNA follows: TGTGCCAGCGTGGAGAACACCGGGGAGCTGTTTTTT.

The count of this clone is one. The chain is built from TRBV28 and TRBJ2-3, with TRBD2 identical over 9 bases. J was trimmed by 4 bases and V by 6 bases; bases with no gene match: 8. The CDR3 contains 15 residues. Germline CDR1 MDHEN, CDR2 SYDVKM. The CDR3 region is CASSLAGEIADTQYF. In DNA form, the CDR3 reads TGTGCCAGCAGCTTAGCGGGAGAAATAGCAGATACGCAGTATTTT.

The genes are TRBV10-3 and TRBJ1-1, with D hard to call. CDR3 size: 13 residues. V was pared by 7 bases and J by 4 bases, with 13 bases between. Germline V gene sequence: CDR1 ENHRY, CDR2 SYGVKD. CDR3 sequence reads: CAITGSPGTEAFF. Here the CDR3 DNA reads TGTGCCATCACCGGCAGTCCGGGCACTGAAGCTTTCTTT.

The CDR3 DNA is TGTGCCAGTAGTATGGTGGCAGGGGTGGGCGGGGAGCTGTTTTTT. Translated, it gives CASSMVAGVGGELFF. This chain connects TRBV19 to TRBJ2-2; maybe TRBD1 (6 bases). Germline values: CDR1 LNHDA, CDR2 SQIVND (reference sequence). This CDR3 spans 15 amino acids. V lost 3 bases and J 7 bases, leaving 15 bases between the germline ends.

The V gene is TRBV5-1, the J gene TRBJ1-3; D unclear. V lost 1 base and J lost 0, with 8 bases in between. The CDR3 is 15 residues long. CDR1 and CDR2 from the germline V gene are SGHRS and YFSETQ. The CDR3 protein is CASSLTSLSGNTIYF. In DNA, the CDR3 is TGCGCCAGCAGCTTGACAAGCCTCTCTGGAAACACCATATATTTT.

This chain connects TRBV9 to TRBJ2-5; D unclear. This CDR3 spans 15 amino acids. Germline CDR1 is SGDLS and CDR2 is YYNGEE. V was trimmed by 0 bases and J by 4 bases, leaving 13 bases between them. The CDR3 region has the DNA TGTGCCAGCAGCGTAGATATCTACGGCGCAGAGACCCAGTACTTC. Translating it yields CASSVDIYGAETQYF.

The CDR3 region has the DNA TGTGCCAGCAGCTCGACAGGGGGCGGGGAGACCCAGTACTTC. Its protein product is CASSSTGGGETQYF. This chain joins TRBV7-7 and TRBJ2-5; TRBD1 agrees at 10 bases. There are 14 residues in the CDR3. Per the germline V gene, CDR1 is SSHAT and CDR2 is FNYEAQ (reference sequence). With 4 bases clipped from V and 5 bases from J, the junction kept 4 bases outside the gene matches.

This sequence joins TRBV7-2 and TRBJ2-2; weak D call: TRBD1 (5 bases). V was cut by 6 bases and J by 4 bases, with 15 bases left in between. CDR3 length: 15 amino acids. CDR1 and CDR2 (germline): SGHTA, FQGNSA. CDR3 residues: CASSRTTALTGELFF. CDR3 coding DNA: TGTGCCAGCAGTCGAACGACAGCCCTCACCGGGGAGCTGTTTTTT.

About this clone: No conserved phenylalanine or tryptophan is present at the end of the CDR3, so a read error is the likely explanation. The chain uses TRBV4-2 and TRBJ1-1, with TRBD1 as a possible D gene (6 bases). Trimming left V 0 bases short and J 5 bases short, with 16 bases between. Germline CDR1 and CDR2: LGHNA and YNFKEQ. The CDR3 spans 16 residues. CDR3 DNA sequence: TGTGCCAGCAGCCAAGATTCAGGGGAAGGGTGGACTGAAGCTTTCCTT. Protein: CASSQDSGEGWTEAFL.

The V call is TRBV11-3, the J call TRBJ1-1; 7 positions match TRBD1. The germline V gene encodes CDR1 SGHNT and CDR2 YENEEA. This CDR3 has 14 amino acids. V shed 5 bases and J 3 bases; nucleotides not matched to a gene: 6. CDR3 residues: CASSPGGRDTEAFF. In nucleotides, the CDR3 is TGTGCCAGCAGCCCAGGGGGAAGGGACACTGAAGCTTTCTTT.

The chain combines TRBV6-6 with TRBJ2-5; D is perhaps TRBD2 (7 bases). The CDR3 is 14 residues long. V was cut by 7 bases and J by 5 bases, with 17 bases left in between. The germline gives CDR1 MNHNY, CDR2 SVGAGI (reference sequence). The CDR3 loop reads CASTMGGGSETQYF. For the CDR3, the DNA is TGTGCCAGCACCATGGGAGGGGGGTCGGAGACCCAGTACTTC.

The chain carries TRBV30 and TRBJ2-2, with D perhaps matching TRBD2 (5 bases). The CDR3 is 15 amino acids. V was shortened by 5 bases and J by 4 bases, with 17 bases between the two germline ends. Germline CDR1 reads GTSNPN; CDR2 reads SVGIG (reference sequence). CDR3 in DNA: TGTGCCTGGGTATTTCCGGGATCCTTCACCGGGGAGCTGTTTTTT. Its translation is CAWVFPGSFTGELFF.

This clone is judged medium-sized. The chain couples TRBV6-5 to TRBJ1-2; 10 bases are a match to TRBD1. Germline assignment: CDR1 MNHEY and CDR2 SVGAGI. The CDR3 runs to 16 residues. The trim removed 2 bases at V and 5 bases at J, leaving 8 bases unmatched. The CDR3 sequence: CASSYKRTGGGYGYTF. The CDR3 DNA follows: TGTGCCAGCAGTTACAAACGGACAGGGGGGGGATATGGCTACACCTTC.

This clone was seen a few times. The gene calls are TRBV6-5 and TRBJ2-7, with a weak D call TRBD2 (5 bases). Germline V lookup: CDR1 MNHEY, CDR2 SVGAGI. Trimming pared 4 bases from V and 0 bases from J, leaving 7 bases between. The CDR3 extends over 13 amino acids. The CDR3 reads CASSSTSSYEQYV. The CDR3 nucleotides are TGTGCCAGCAGTTCTACTAGCTCCTACGAGCAGTACGTC.